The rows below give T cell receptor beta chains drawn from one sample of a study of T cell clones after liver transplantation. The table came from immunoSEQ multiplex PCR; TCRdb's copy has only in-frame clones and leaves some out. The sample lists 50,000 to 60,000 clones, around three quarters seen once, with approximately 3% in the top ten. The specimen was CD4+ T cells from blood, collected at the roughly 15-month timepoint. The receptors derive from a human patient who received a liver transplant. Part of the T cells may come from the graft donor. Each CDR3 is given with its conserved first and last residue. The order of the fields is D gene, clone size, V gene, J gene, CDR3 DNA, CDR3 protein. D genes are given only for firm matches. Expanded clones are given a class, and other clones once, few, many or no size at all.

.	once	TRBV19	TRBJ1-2	TGTGCCAGTAGACCATTGGTTCAAGGTGGCTACACCTTC	CASRPLVQGGYTF
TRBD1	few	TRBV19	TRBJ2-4	TGTGCCAGTAGGCAAACGGACAGGGCAGACATTCAGTACTTC	CASRQTDRADIQYF
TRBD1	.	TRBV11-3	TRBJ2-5	TGTGCCAGCAGCTTTGTTGGACAGGTTGGAGAGACCCAGTACTTC	CASSFVGQVGETQYF
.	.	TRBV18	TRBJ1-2	TGTGCCAGCTCACCAGCAGGGATCTATGGCTACACCTTC	CASSPAGIYGYTF
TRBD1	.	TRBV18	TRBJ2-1	TGTGCCAGCTCACCCAGACAGGGGGGCAATGAGCAGTTCTTC	CASSPRQGGNEQFF
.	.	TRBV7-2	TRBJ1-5	TGTGCCAGCAGCTTAGGGCCTAATCAGCCCCAGCATTTT	CASSLGPNQPQHF
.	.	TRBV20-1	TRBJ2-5	TGCAGTGCTATATTCCAAGAGACCCAGTACTTC	CSAIFQETQYF
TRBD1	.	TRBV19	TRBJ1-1	TGTGCCAGCCAAATGGACAGGGTGAACACTGAAGCTTTCTTT	CASQMDRVNTEAFF
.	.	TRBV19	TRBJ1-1	TGTGCCAGTAGTAACAGACAGAATCTGAACACTGAAGCTTTCTTT	CASSNRQNLNTEAFF
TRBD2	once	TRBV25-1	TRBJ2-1	TGTGCCAGCAGTGAATTTTGGGGAGGGAACGATGAGCAGTTCTTC	CASSEFWGGNDEQFF
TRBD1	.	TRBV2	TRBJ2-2	TGTGCCACCAGGGGGACAGGGGACACCGGGGAGCTGTTTTTT	CATRGTGDTGELFF
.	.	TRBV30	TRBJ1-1	TGTGCCTGGACCCCCGACAGGTTTAACACTGAAGCTTTCTTT	CAWTPDRFNTEAFF
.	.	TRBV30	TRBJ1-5	TGTGCCTGGAGTGTACGTGGGAGGGATCAGCCCCAGCATTTT	CAWSVRGRDQPQHF
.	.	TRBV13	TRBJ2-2	TGTGCCAGCAGCAAATATGTCGGGGTAACCGGGGAGCTGTTTTTT	CASSKYVGVTGELFF
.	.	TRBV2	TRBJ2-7	TGTGCCAGCAGCGCGACAGAATCCTACGAGCAGTACTTC	CASSATESYEQYF
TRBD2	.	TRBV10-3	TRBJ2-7	TGTGCCTCGTCCGGGACTAGCAGTGTTGACTTC	CASSGTSSVDF
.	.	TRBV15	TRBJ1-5	TGTGCCACCAGCAGAGATTGGAGGGGCACAGATCAGCCCCAGCATTTT	CATSRDWRGTDQPQHF
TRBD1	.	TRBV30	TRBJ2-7	TGTGCCTTTGCAGGGGGCCCCTACGAGCAGTACTTC	CAFAGGPYEQYF